This TCR beta chain is drawn from a study of technical replicates of blood from a few donors (dated by TCRdb to 2017 to 2019). The library was prepared using the immunoSEQ multiplex PCR assay. TCRdb retrieved this table from immuneACCESS and kept in-frame rearrangements only. Not all clones are present; in checked studies, unresolved V genes account for under half, and no reason is known for the remainder. Across this sample there are some 87,000 clones, with roughly 96% seen only once. The top ten clones comprise roughly 0.33% of the sample. Comment on this clone: Its cognate antigen has yet to be identified. Base qualities are missing; no much larger clone stands one base away.

The sequence derives from a human donor in good health. Material: T cells isolated from PBMCs.

The CDR3 protein is CAISGPSVAYEQYF. The DNA sequence is as follows: TGTGCCATCAGTGGCCCTAGCGTAGCCTACGAGCAGTACTTC. The rearranged chain carries TRBV10-3 and TRBJ2-7; matching of 6 bases hints at TRBD2 as the D gene. Including cysteine and phenylalanine, the CDR3 has 14 amino acids. The CDR3 DNA has 42 bases and is translated from base 1. For CDR1 and CDR2, the germline V gene lists ENHRY and SYGVKD. The germline ends are 12 bases apart after V is trimmed by 4 bases and J by 2 bases.